A single TCR beta chain is shown here with its context. The sample belongs to a study of control samples from healthy donors and cancer patients. From germline, CDR1 is LNHDA and CDR2 SQIVND (reference sequence). This CDR3 is built from 17 residues. V lost 3 bases and J lost 9; bases outside the gene matches: 13. The data were produced by immunoSEQ multiplex PCR, yet TCRdb's version contains in-frame clones alone and is incomplete. The table has some 150,000 clones, 94% seen once. Material for sequencing was blood. This receptor was identified in a man aged 35 to 55 in good health. The chain employs TRBV19 and TRBJ1-3, with 11 bases matching TRBD1. In DNA, the CDR3 is TGTGCCAGTAGTATGCCCCCAGGACAGGGGGCTATCCCCACCATATATTTT. As protein: CASSMPPGQGAIPTIYF.